Following are 19 T cell receptor beta chains from one sample sequenced in a study of blood T cell repertoires in COVID-19. The method was immunoSEQ multiplex PCR; TCRdb's version includes in-frame clones alone and lacks a portion of them. The profile shows around 180,000 clones, more than 80% of them singletons. What was sequenced was PBMCs or T cells enriched from blood (not recorded which). These TCRs come from a man aged 50 or older who had recovered from COVID-19.

The chain carries TRBV19 and TRBJ1-5, with no clear D. The length of the CDR3 is 15 residues. The germline CDR1 and CDR2 sequences are LNHDA and SQIVND (reference sequence). The V gene lost 3 bases and the J gene lost 0 bases, with 9 bases spanning the gap. The CDR3 DNA sequence: TGTGCCAGTAGTATTCGGGGTTATAGCAATCAGCCCCAGCATTTT. Its protein is CASSIRGYSNQPQHF.

The chain has TRBV18 and TRBJ1-6; D is perhaps TRBD1 (5 bases). The CDR3 has 16 residues. Germline CDR1 KGHSH, CDR2 LQKENI. V was trimmed by 2 bases and J by 7 bases, leaving 15 bases between them. CDR3 residues: CASSPGGTTGNSPLHF. CDR3 nucleotide sequence: TGTGCCAGCTCACCAGGGGGGACCACGGGGAATTCACCCCTCCACTTT.

This rearrangement joins TRBV5-8 to TRBJ2-2; D perhaps matches TRBD1 (6 bases). In germline, CDR1 is SGHTS, CDR2 YDEGEE. This CDR3 region has 14 residues. Trimming left V 1 base short and J 6 bases short, with 10 bases between. CDR3 bases: TGTGCCAGCAGCTTGTCTAACAGGGCCGGGGAGCTGTTTTTT. Its protein is CASSLSNRAGELFF.

The V call is TRBV6-5, the J call TRBJ2-7, with D tentatively TRBD2 (6 bases). Germline V CDR1 and CDR2: MNHEY, SVGAGI. This CDR3 is built from 15 residues. V shed 8 bases and J shed 3 bases, with 20 bases lying between them. The CDR3 protein is CASGVLGGLHYEQYF. As DNA, the CDR3 is TGTGCCAGCGGGGTTTTGGGAGGTTTGCACTACGAGCAGTACTTC.

The genes are TRBV29-1 and TRBJ2-6, with D tentatively TRBD2 (6 bases). Per germline, CDR1 SQVTM and CDR2 ANQGSEA. This CDR3 is built from 14 residues. Trimming left V 4 bases short and J 0 bases short, with 7 bases between. The CDR3: CSVVGGSGANVLTF. DNA of the CDR3: TGCAGCGTTGTGGGGGGCTCTGGGGCCAACGTCCTGACTTTC.

The chain employs TRBV19 and TRBJ1-6, with D perhaps TRBD1 (5 bases). This CDR3 has 14 residues. Trimming left V 9 bases short and J 5 bases short, with 14 bases between. From germline, CDR1 is LNHDA and CDR2 SQIVND (reference sequence). CDR3 in amino acids: CASTPLGDNSPLHF. CDR3 bases: TGTGCCAGCACGCCCTTAGGGGATAATTCACCCCTCCACTTT.

This chain connects TRBV16 to TRBJ2-1; D not resolved. Germline-derived CDR1 and CDR2 are KGHSY and FQNENV. Between the trimmed V and J ends, which lost 4 bases and 2 bases, there was a span of 12 bases. This CDR3 has 15 residues. CDR3 region: CASSREFPTYNEQFF. Here the CDR3 DNA reads TGTGCCAGCAGCCGCGAGTTCCCCACCTACAATGAGCAGTTCTTC.

The genes are TRBV11-1 and TRBJ1-1, with 10 nucleotides matching TRBD1. The length of the CDR3 is 15 residues. V lost 5 bases, J lost 1 base, and 4 bases stayed unmatched. Germline CDR1 and CDR2: SGHAT and FQDESV (reference sequence). CDR3 nucleotides: TGTGCCAGCAGCCCGACAGGGGGCCGGAACACTGAAGCTTTCTTT. This translates into CASSPTGGRNTEAFF.

V is TRBV18 and J is TRBJ1-1; no definite D call. Per germline, CDR1 KGHSH and CDR2 LQKENI. This CDR3 has 15 residues. Trimming cost V 5 bases and J 0 bases, with 13 bases left between them. This CDR3 is CASSTTGFMNTEAFF. The CDR3 DNA follows: TGTGCCAGCTCAACTACGGGGTTCATGAACACTGAAGCTTTCTTT.

V is TRBV10-3 and J is TRBJ1-2, with D tentatively TRBD1 (5 bases). V lost 0 bases and J 6 bases, leaving 23 bases between the germline ends. The CDR3 totals 18 residues. The germline gives CDR1 ENHRY, CDR2 SYGVKD. Here the CDR3 reads CAISESTPGTGRGDGYTF. CDR3 DNA sequence: TGTGCCATCAGTGAGTCGACTCCCGGTACGGGGAGGGGAGATGGCTACACCTTC.

The chain recombines TRBV7-3 with TRBJ2-1; 15 bases agree with TRBD2. V trimming: 1 base; J trimming: 10 bases; junction bases outside the gene matches: 14. Germline CDR1 SGHTA, CDR2 FQGTGA. The CDR3 covers 19 residues. The CDR3: CASSLNGGRTSGGAEEQFF. As DNA, the CDR3 is TGTGCCAGCAGCTTAAATGGAGGGCGGACTAGCGGGGGGGCCGAGGAGCAGTTCTTC.

The CDR3 sequence is CASSQSRLAGSSTDTQYF. The CDR3 DNA reads as TGTGCCAGCAGCCAATCCCGACTAGCGGGGAGTAGCACAGATACGCAGTATTTT. The chain is built from TRBV4-2 and TRBJ2-3; 11 bases fit TRBD2. The CDR3 covers 18 residues. Unmatched junction bases numbered 7, after V lost 2 bases and J lost 0 bases. Per the germline V gene, CDR1 is LGHNA and CDR2 is YNFKEQ.

This chain connects TRBV27 to TRBJ1-3; possible D gene TRBD1, 6 bases. From germline, CDR1 is MNHEY and CDR2 SMNVEV (reference sequence). The V end lost 6 bases, the J end lost 1 base, and 16 bases lay between the germline ends. The length of the CDR3 is 16 residues. The CDR3 DNA follows: TGTGCCAGCAGAAGGAAGGGGGACGGTTCTGGAAACACCATATATTTT. It is translated as CASRRKGDGSGNTIYF.

This chain links TRBV10-3 with TRBJ1-4; D is unresolved. The CDR3 contains 15 residues. Between the trimmed V and J ends, which lost 2 bases and 3 bases, there was a span of 10 bases. Germline V gives CDR1 ENHRY, CDR2 SYGVKD. The CDR3 region has the DNA TGTGCCATCAGTGAGGGGCAACCCTCTAATGAAAAACTGTTTTTT. Translation: CAISEGQPSNEKLFF.

The genes are TRBV6-5 and TRBJ1-1; unclear D gene. Per the germline V gene, CDR1 is MNHEY and CDR2 is SVGAGI. Trimming shortened V by 0 bases and J by 4 bases, and 6 bases separated the two germline ends. This CDR3 is built from 13 residues. CDR3 amino acids: CASSYSLSTEAFF. The DNA of the CDR3 is TGTGCCAGCAGTTACTCGCTAAGCACTGAAGCTTTCTTT.

The chain combines TRBV3-1 (or the pseudogene TRBV3-2) with TRBJ1-4; no clear D gene. The CDR3 covers 12 residues. V gave up 1 base and J gave up 12 bases, with 9 bases separating them. Germline values: CDR1 LGHDT, CDR2 YNNKEL (reference sequence). In DNA, the CDR3 is TGTGCCAGCAGCCAAGGAGGCGTGGAACTGTTTTTT. This gives the protein CASSQGGVELFF.

The V call is TRBV24-1, the J call TRBJ2-1; D is ambiguous. Deletions cut 4 bases from V and 2 bases from J, with 11 bases between. Germline V lookup: CDR1 KGHDR, CDR2 SFDVKD. The CDR3 has 15 residues. In nucleotides, the CDR3 is TGTGCCACCAGTGACCCATCGAGGCCCTACAATGAGCAGTTCTTC. Its translation is CATSDPSRPYNEQFF.

This clone came up once. This chain joins TRBV4-1 and TRBJ2-3, with D possibly matching TRBD2 (6 bases). V lost 1 base and J 6 bases, leaving 14 bases between the germline ends. The CDR3 has 15 amino acids. Germline CDR1 MGHRA, CDR2 YSYEKL. CDR3 bases: TGCGCCAGCAGCCAAGGGGGGGACCCCTCGGATACGCAGTATTTT. Translation gives CASSQGGDPSDTQYF.

This clone was seen just once. CDR3 amino acids: CASSIDPGLSSGYTF. In nucleotides, the CDR3 is TGTGCCAGTAGTATAGACCCAGGGCTGTCCAGTGGCTACACCTTC. The chain has TRBV19 and TRBJ1-2; the D gene is possibly TRBD1 (5 bases). Per the germline V gene, CDR1 is LNHDA and CDR2 is SQIVND (reference sequence). This CDR3 region has 15 residues. Trimming left V 0 bases short and J 7 bases short, with 15 bases between.